The rows below give T cell receptor beta chains drawn from one sample of a study of human T cells and chemical hapten exposure. From the RACE reads, TCRdb called clonotypes with MiXCR, one entry per CDR3 protein. The sample lists around 80,000 distinct CDR3 sequences; over 6.5% were seen once. The sequencing sample was made of whole blood. The receptor source for this set is a male donor in good health. Some clones in this sample may be carry-over from other donors' samples. CDR3s include the opening cysteine and the closing phenylalanine or tryptophan. D genes are given only for firm matches. Where a row states a size, it is once, few, many or the class of an expanded clone; other rows omit it.

j_gene	d_gene	abundance	v_gene	CDR3nt	CDR3aa
TRBJ1-6	TRBD1	few	TRBV7-2	TGTGCCAGCAGCCGCACTGGACAGGGAGGGAATTCACCCCTCCACTTT	CASSRTGQGGNSPLHF
TRBJ2-1	TRBD2	few	TRBV19	TGTGCCAGTAGTATCAGCGGGAGGGTAGGCGAGCAGTTCTTC	CASSISGRVGEQFF
TRBJ1-1	TRBD1	few	TRBV6-5	TGTGCCAGCAGTTACTCCCCTATGGACAGGGGGGAAGCTTTCTTT	CASSYSPMDRGEAFF
TRBJ2-7	NA	NA	TRBV10-3	TGTGCCATCAAAGCGGGACAGTCGAACGAGCAGTACTTC	CAIKAGQSNEQYF
TRBJ2-4	TRBD2	NA	TRBV11-1	TGTGCCAGCAGCAGCCCCGGGACTAGCGCTTTCCTCGGAGCCAAAAACATTCAGTACTTC	CASSSPGTSAFLGAKNIQYF
TRBJ1-5	NA	few	TRBV6-1	TGTGCCAGCAGGACTTATGGAGGCAATCAGCCCCAGCATTTT	CASRTYGGNQPQHF
TRBJ2-7	TRBD1	NA	TRBV27	TGTGCCAGCAGTCTCCGACAGGGGGCCTACGAGCAGTACTTC	CASSLRQGAYEQYF
TRBJ1-1	NA	many	TRBV9	TGTGCCAGCAGCGGGGACTGGGGGGGGCTGAACACTGAAGCTTTCTTT	CASSGDWGGLNTEAFF
TRBJ1-1	NA	NA	TRBV6-5	TGTGCCAGCAGCCTACAGCGGTCGGGCGTGAACACTGAAGCTTTCTTT	CASSLQRSGVNTEAFF
TRBJ2-2	NA	few	TRBV2	TGTGCCAGCAACCCGACACCGAACACCGGGGAGCTGTTTTTT	CASNPTPNTGELFF
TRBJ2-7	TRBD1	many	TRBV5-1	TGCGCCAGCAGCATCGGGACAGCCTACGAGCAGTACTTC	CASSIGTAYEQYF